This T cell receptor (beta chain) was documented in a study of beta chain features in type 1 diabetes. Study details: No age, gender or cell yield differences were seen between patients and healthy donors. All of the samples together had roughly 98 million sorted cells examined. General study points: Type 1 diabetes patients showed a moderate but significant shortening of TCRB CDR3s in all four CD4+ subsets. Naive, central memory and Treg TCRB repertoires seemed to resemble each other more closely in patients than they did in healthy donors. Type 1 diabetes patients showed fewer insertions and more deletions at VDJ junctions.

With V trimmed by 7 bases and J by 6 bases, 5 bases remained unmatched. Germline V gene data show CDR1 as SQVTM and CDR2 as ANQGSEA. The CDR3 has 13 amino acids. Expressed TCRB transcripts were sequenced after all isolated RNA was converted to cDNA. Here immunoSEQ multiplex PCR was the method, and the copy in TCRdb shows in-frame clones only, minus some. The sample carries about 47,000 clones, around 45% recorded once. This clone was seen only a few times. No antigen is known for it. The V and J genes are TRBV29-1 and TRBJ2-2; 10 positions agree with TRBD1. This TCR was sampled from a man aged 25 to 40 with type 1 diabetes. The specimen was stem cell memory CD4+ T cells from blood. The CDR3 region is CSALGQGSGELFF. The CDR3 coding sequence is TGCAGCGCGTTGGGACAGGGGTCCGGGGAGCTGTTTTTT.